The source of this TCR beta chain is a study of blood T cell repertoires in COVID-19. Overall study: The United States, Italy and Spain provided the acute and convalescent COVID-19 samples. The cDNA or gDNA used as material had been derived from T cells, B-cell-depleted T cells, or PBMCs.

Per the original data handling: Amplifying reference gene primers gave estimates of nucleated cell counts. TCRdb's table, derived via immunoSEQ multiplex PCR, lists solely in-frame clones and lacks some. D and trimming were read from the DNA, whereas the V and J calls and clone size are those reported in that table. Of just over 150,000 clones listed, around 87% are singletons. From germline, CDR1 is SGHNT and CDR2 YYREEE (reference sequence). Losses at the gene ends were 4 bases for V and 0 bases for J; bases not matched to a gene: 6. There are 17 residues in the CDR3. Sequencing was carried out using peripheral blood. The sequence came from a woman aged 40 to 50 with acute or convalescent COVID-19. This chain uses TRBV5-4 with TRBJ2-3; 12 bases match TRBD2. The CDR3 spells CASSPTSGGTSTDTQYF. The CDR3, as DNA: TGTGCCAGCAGCCCGACTAGCGGGGGAACTAGCACAGATACGCAGTATTTT.